This entry lists 4 T cell receptor beta chains sequenced from one sample in a study of patients and donors after allogeneic stem cell transplantation. Via MiXCR, TCRdb re-called the RT-PCR reads, giving one row per CDR3 protein. Seen here are about a million distinct CDR3 sequences, about 20% observed once, and the top ten hold around 6%. The specimen was blood, either unsorted or a sorted T cell fraction (not recorded which). The receptors were sampled from a human donor who was either an allogeneic HSCT recipient or a stem cell or donor lymphocyte infusion donor (not recorded which). It is not recorded whose cells these are; they may come from a transplant donor.

The V gene is TRBV7-2, the J gene TRBJ1-1, with a possible D match to TRBD1 (5 bases). Looked up from germline, CDR1 is SGHTA and CDR2 is FQGNSA. Trimming left V 4 bases short and J 7 bases short, with 22 bases between. CDR3 length equals 16 residues. CDR3 in amino acids: CASSSRPGASRSEAFF. In DNA form, the CDR3 reads TGTGCCAGCAGCTCCCGCCCCGGGGCGTCGAGGAGTGAAGCTTTCTTT.

V and J are TRBV10-3 and TRBJ1-6, with D unresolved. The CDR3 runs 17 residues. Trimming pared 2 bases from V and 7 bases from J, leaving 18 bases between. Per germline, CDR1 ENHRY and CDR2 SYGVKD. The CDR3 DNA follows: TGTGCCATCAGTGAGGATCGACGGACCACCGGAAATTCACCCCTCCACTTT. This encodes CAISEDRRTTGNSPLHF.

There are a few counts of this clonotype. The chain links TRBV6-2 or TRBV6-3 to TRBJ1-1; D uncertain. CDR1 MNHEY and CDR2 SVGEGT come from the germline V gene. CDR3 length: 15 amino acids. V lost 3 bases and J 3 bases, leaving 14 bases between the germline ends. CDR3 coding DNA: TGTGCCAGCAGTTATAGAGGCCAGAAGGACACTGAAGCTTTCTTT. This codes for CASSYRGQKDTEAFF.

The sample holds a few counts of this clonotype. This chain connects TRBV30 to TRBJ1-1; the D is unclear. The V end lost 7 bases, the J end lost 3 bases, and 12 bases lay between the germline ends. This CDR3 region has 12 residues. CDR1 GTSNPN and CDR2 SVGIG come from the germline V gene (reference sequence). The CDR3, as DNA: TGTGCCTCCCGTAGGTTGGACACTGAAGCTTTCTTT. This sequence encodes CASRRLDTEAFF.